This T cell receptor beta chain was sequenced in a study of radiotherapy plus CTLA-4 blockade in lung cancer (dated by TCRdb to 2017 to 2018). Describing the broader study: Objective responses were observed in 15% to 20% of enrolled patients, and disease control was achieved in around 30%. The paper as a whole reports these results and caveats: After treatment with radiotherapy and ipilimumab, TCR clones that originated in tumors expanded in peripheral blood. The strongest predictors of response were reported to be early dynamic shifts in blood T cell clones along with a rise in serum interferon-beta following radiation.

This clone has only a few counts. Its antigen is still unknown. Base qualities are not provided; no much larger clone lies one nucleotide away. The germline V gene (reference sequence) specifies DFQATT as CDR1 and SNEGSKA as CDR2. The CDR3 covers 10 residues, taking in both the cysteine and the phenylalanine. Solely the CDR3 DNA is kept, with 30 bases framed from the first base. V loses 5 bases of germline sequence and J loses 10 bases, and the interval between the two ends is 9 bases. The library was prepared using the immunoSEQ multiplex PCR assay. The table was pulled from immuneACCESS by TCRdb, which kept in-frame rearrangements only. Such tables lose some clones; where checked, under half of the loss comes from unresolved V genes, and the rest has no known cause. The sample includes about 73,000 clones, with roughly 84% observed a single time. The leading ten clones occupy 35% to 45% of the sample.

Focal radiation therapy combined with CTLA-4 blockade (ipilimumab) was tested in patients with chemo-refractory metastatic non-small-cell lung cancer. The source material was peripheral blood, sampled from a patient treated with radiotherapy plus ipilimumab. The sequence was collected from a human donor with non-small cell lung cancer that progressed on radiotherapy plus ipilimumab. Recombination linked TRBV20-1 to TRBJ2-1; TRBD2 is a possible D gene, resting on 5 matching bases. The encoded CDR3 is CSARRLEQFF. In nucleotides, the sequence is TGCAGTGCTCGCCGACTAGAGCAGTTCTTC.